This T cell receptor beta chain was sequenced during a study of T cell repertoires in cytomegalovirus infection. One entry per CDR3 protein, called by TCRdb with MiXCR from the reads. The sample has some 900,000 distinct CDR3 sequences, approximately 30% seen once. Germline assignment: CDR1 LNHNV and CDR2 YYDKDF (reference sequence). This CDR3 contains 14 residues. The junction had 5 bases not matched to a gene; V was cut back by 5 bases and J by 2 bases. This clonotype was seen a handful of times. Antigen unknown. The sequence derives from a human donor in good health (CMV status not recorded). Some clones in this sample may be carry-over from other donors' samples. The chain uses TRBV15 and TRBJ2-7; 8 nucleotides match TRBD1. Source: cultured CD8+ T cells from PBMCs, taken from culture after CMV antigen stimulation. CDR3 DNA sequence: TGTGCCACCAGCTGGGAGACAGGGGCCTACGAGCAGTACGTC. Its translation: CATSWETGAYEQYV.